The 14 T cell receptor beta chains given below trace back to one sample, sequenced in a study of T cell repertoires in cytomegalovirus infection. No antigens are known for them. A single record per CDR3 protein comes from TCRdb applying MiXCR to the reads. The table has about 900,000 distinct CDR3 sequences, about a third seen once. This specimen consisted of cultured CD8+ T cells from PBMCs, obtained from culture after CMV antigen stimulation. The receptors stem from a human donor in good health (CMV status not recorded). Some clones in this sample may be carry-over from other donors' samples.

V usage is TRBV4-1 and J usage is TRBJ2-7; 13 bases fit TRBD2. CDR3 length equals 15 residues. Germline values: CDR1 MGHRA, CDR2 YSYEKL. Trimming took 3 bases from V and 7 from J; bases not matched to a gene: 6. The DNA for the CDR3 is TGCGCCAGCAGCCATACTAGCGGGGGGGCGTGGGAGCAGTACTTC. Residues: CASSHTSGGAWEQYF.

The rearrangement joins TRBV7-4 to TRBJ2-1, with a possible D match to TRBD2 (6 bases). Looked up from germline, CDR1 is SGHVT and CDR2 is SQSDAQ. The CDR3 has 12 residues. V was clipped by 0 bases and J by 12 bases, with 9 bases between them. DNA for the CDR3: TGTGCCAGCAGCTTAGCCACGCGGGGGCAGTTCTTC. Translated: CASSLATRGQFF.

The V gene is TRBV6-1, the J gene TRBJ2-7, with 8 nucleotides matching TRBD1. CDR3 size: 15 residues. V gave up 2 bases and J gave up 5 bases; unmatched junction bases: 8. Germline V CDR1 and CDR2: MNHNS, SASEGT. The DNA for the CDR3 is TGTGCCAGCAGTGAATGGGCAGGGGGCTTGAACGAGCAGTACTTC. Residues: CASSEWAGGLNEQYF.

This clonotype has only a few counts. The rearrangement links TRBV27 to TRBJ2-1; D not certain. This CDR3 region has 13 residues. Germline V gene data show CDR1 as MNHEY and CDR2 as SMNVEV (reference sequence). V lost 6 bases and J 8 bases, leaving 14 bases between the germline ends. CDR3 nucleotide sequence: TGTGCCAGCAGCCCAGGTGGGGTCTATGAGCAGTTCTTC. This translates into CASSPGGVYEQFF.

This clonotype was counted many times. The chain couples TRBV7-2 to TRBJ1-1; 7 bases line up with TRBD1. CDR3 length: 14 amino acids. CDR1 and CDR2 from the germline V gene are SGHTA and FQGNSA. V trimming: 3 bases; J trimming: 6 bases; junction bases outside the gene matches: 7. The DNA for the CDR3 is TGTGCCAGCAGCTTTCCTTGGGACAGCGCTGAAGCTTTCTTT. Translation: CASSFPWDSAEAFF. Looking up the rest from reference TRBV7-2 and TRBJ1-1 gives the full variable domain: GAGVSQSPSNKVTEKGKDVELRCDPISGHTALYWYRQSLGQGLEFLIYFQGNSAPDKSGLPSDRFSAERTGGSVSTLTIQRTQQEDSAVYLCASSFPWDSAEAFFGQGTRLTVV.

This clonotype appeared a few times. This chain uses TRBV11-2 with TRBJ2-1; the D gene is possibly TRBD2 (7 bases). This CDR3 is 15 amino acids long. Deletions cut 5 bases from V and 8 bases from J, with 19 bases between. In germline, CDR1 is SGHAT, CDR2 FQNNGV. Written as DNA, the CDR3 is TGTGCCAGCAGCCCCTACGGAGGGGGGGGCCATGAGCAGTTCTTC. Residues: CASSPYGGGGHEQFF. Full variable domain (outside the CDR3, taken from reference TRBV11-2 and TRBJ2-1): EAGVAQSPRYKIIEKRQSVAFWCNPISGHATLYWYQQILGQGPKLLIQFQNNGVVDDSQLPKDRFSAERLKGVDSTLKIQPAKLEDSAVYLCASSPYGGGGHEQFFGPGTRLTVL.

V usage is TRBV18 and J usage is TRBJ2-5; D is possibly TRBD2 (6 bases). Between the trimmed V and J ends, which lost 3 bases and 0 bases, there was a span of 17 bases. The CDR3 consists of 17 residues. The germline V gene has CDR1 KGHSH and CDR2 LQKENI. DNA for the CDR3: TGTGCCAGCTCACCCCAGTCGACTAGACAGTACCAAGAGACCCAGTACTTC. It translates to CASSPQSTRQYQETQYF.

There are a few counts of this clonotype. The chain couples TRBV27 to TRBJ2-1; D not resolved. CDR3 length equals 15 residues. Germline V gene sequence: CDR1 MNHEY, CDR2 SMNVEV (reference sequence). Trimming took off 2 bases at V and 7 bases at J, with 15 bases between the two ends. CDR3 amino acids: CASSLIGSSKNEQFF. CDR3 coding DNA: TGTGCCAGCAGTTTAATAGGTTCCTCCAAAAATGAGCAGTTCTTC.

This clonotype came up once. One end of the junction fails to match germline, which may point to a read error. This chain links TRBV7-4 with TRBJ2-7, with TRBD1 matching over 7 bases. CDR1 is SGHVT and CDR2 is SQSDAQ in the germline V gene. CDR3 length: 16 amino acids. This chain's CDR3 is CASSYGQALISYKQYF. For the CDR3, the DNA is TGTGCCAGCAGCTATGGACAGGCCCTAATCTCCTACAAGCAGTACTTC.

The chain links TRBV6-8 to TRBJ1-2; 8 bases line up with TRBD1. Trimming removed 7 bases from V and 5 bases from J; junction bases left unmatched: 9. The CDR3 contains 14 residues. CDR1 and CDR2 (germline): MNHGY, SAAAGT. The CDR3 DNA sequence: TGTGCCAGCACCGACAGGGGTCTCGGGTATGGCTACACCTTC. It specifies CASTDRGLGYGYTF.

The chain couples TRBV5-1 to TRBJ2-3; the D gene is possibly TRBD2 (6 bases). With 4 bases removed from V and 0 bases from J, the gap between germline ends came to 24 bases. The CDR3 is made up of 19 amino acids. The germline gives CDR1 SGHRS, CDR2 YFSETQ. Here the CDR3 DNA reads TGCGCCAGCAGCCTCGGAGGGCAGACCAAATACCTTAGCACAGATACGCAGTATTTT. Its protein is CASSLGGQTKYLSTDTQYF.

The chain links TRBV6-6 to TRBJ2-5; 9 bases are a match to TRBD1. The CDR3 contains 15 residues. V gave up 6 bases and J gave up 0 bases; unmatched junction bases: 5. Germline-derived CDR1 and CDR2 are MNHNY and SVGAGI (reference sequence). CDR3 sequence: CASSSRQGDQETQYF. The CDR3 region has the DNA TGTGCCAGCAGCTCCAGACAGGGGGACCAAGAGACCCAGTACTTC.

The chain recombines TRBV27 with TRBJ1-6, with 9 bases identical to TRBD1. CDR1 and CDR2 from the germline V gene are MNHEY and SMNVEV (reference sequence). CDR3 size: 18 residues. Trimming removed 4 bases from V and 0 bases from J; junction bases left unmatched: 7. The CDR3, as DNA: TGTGCCAGCAGTTCCTGGACAGGGGAATTCTCCTATAATTCACCCCTCCACTTT. Its protein is CASSSWTGEFSYNSPLHF.

The CDR3 DNA reads as TGTGCCAGCAGCAATGGGGGTCAGCCCCAGCATTTT. Amino acid sequence: CASSNGGQPQHF. The chain combines TRBV7-4 with TRBJ1-5; possible D gene TRBD1, 5 bases. Germline-derived CDR1 and CDR2 are SGHVT and SQSDAQ. This CDR3 comprises 12 residues. Trimming removed 5 bases at V and 6 bases at J, with 8 bases between.